This T cell receptor beta chain originates from a study of blood T cell repertoires in COVID-19. The overall study: The cDNA or gDNA used as material had been derived from T cells, B-cell-depleted T cells, or PBMCs.

Germline V gene lookup returns CDR1 MNHEY and CDR2 SVGAGI. The CDR3 runs 15 residues. V was pared by 10 bases and J by 5 bases, with 11 bases of the junction left unmatched. Per the study methods: The authors estimated nucleated cell counts from reference gene primer amplification. Data came from immunoSEQ multiplex PCR; TCRdb stores just in-frame clones and leaves some out. That table supplies the V and J calls and clone size; D and trimming were determined from the DNA. The sample carries about 290,000 clones, approximately 86% recorded once. V gene TRBV6-5 combines with J gene TRBJ2-5; 12 bases agree with TRBD2. The sequence came from a woman aged 50 to 60 with active or convalescent COVID-19. Sequenced input: peripheral blood. The CDR3 spells CATTLTSGRSETQYF. CDR3 nucleotide sequence: TGTGCCACTACCTTGACTAGCGGGAGATCGGAGACCCAGTACTTC.